A single sample gave rise to the 25 T cell receptor beta chains below, sequenced in a study of shared clonotypes between healthy human individuals. The protocol was immunoSEQ multiplex PCR, while the TCRdb copy is restricted to in-frame clones and leaves out a portion. The sample holds roughly 2.2 million clones; around 90% are singletons and the top ten take 0.3% to 0.4%. Sequencing was done on a sample of naive CD4+ T cells from PBMCs. Subset reported: CD45RA+ positively selected. The source of these receptors is a man younger than 35 in good health. Some clones in this sample may be carry-over from other donors' samples.

The chain carries TRBV10-3 and TRBJ1-1; tentative D call: TRBD1 (5 bases). The V gene's germline CDR1 is ENHRY and CDR2 SYGVKD. The CDR3 is made up of 13 amino acids. V gave up 2 bases and J gave up 2 bases, with 6 bases separating them. CDR3 region: CAISEDRNTEAFF. For the CDR3, the DNA is TGTGCCATCAGTGAGGACAGAAACACTGAAGCTTTCTTT.

The V gene is TRBV29-1, the J gene TRBJ2-1; D possibly matches TRBD1 or TRBD2 (6 bases each). V lost 7 bases and J lost 1, with 23 bases in between. The CDR3 totals 17 residues. Per the germline V gene, CDR1 is SQVTM and CDR2 is ANQGSEA. The CDR3 protein is CSGLNRVSGASYNEQFF. The DNA for the CDR3 is TGCAGCGGACTTAACAGGGTTTCGGGAGCTTCCTACAATGAGCAGTTCTTC.

V gene TRBV27 combines with J gene TRBJ2-2; weak D call: TRBD2 (5 bases). The length of the CDR3 is 16 residues. Germline lookup yields CDR1 MNHEY and CDR2 SMNVEV (reference sequence). Trimming pared 3 bases from V and 0 bases from J, leaving 11 bases between. The CDR3 here is CASSFIGRANTGELFF. In DNA, the CDR3 is TGTGCCAGCAGTTTTATAGGGAGAGCGAACACCGGGGAGCTGTTTTTT.

The chain carries TRBV11-2 and TRBJ2-7; tentatively, D is TRBD1 (6 bases). Germline CDR1 is SGHAT and CDR2 is FQNNGV. The CDR3 is 15 amino acids. Trimming removed 1 base from V and 3 bases from J, with 13 bases in between. DNA of the CDR3: TGTGCCAGCAGCTTAGTACAGGGTGGTGTCTACGAGCAGTACTTC. This translates into CASSLVQGGVYEQYF.

The V and J genes are TRBV5-1 and TRBJ2-1; 14 bases match TRBD2. CDR1 SGHRS and CDR2 YFSETQ come from the germline V gene. The V gene end was trimmed by 4 bases and the J gene end by 4 bases; junction bases not matched to a gene: 7. This CDR3 region has 17 residues. The CDR3 DNA sequence: TGCGCCAGCAGCCTAAGACTAGCGGGAGGGCCTTACAATGAGCAGTTCTTC. Amino acids: CASSLRLAGGPYNEQFF.

The gene calls are TRBV7-7 and TRBJ2-2; 11 bases are a match to TRBD2. J was trimmed by 0 bases and V by 5 bases; bases with no gene match: 5. Germline V gene data show CDR1 as SSHAT and CDR2 as FNYEAQ (reference sequence). The CDR3 is 17 amino acids. As DNA, the CDR3 is TGTGCCAGCAGCCTCGGGACTAGCGGATCGAACACCGGGGAGCTGTTTTTT. This gives the protein CASSLGTSGSNTGELFF.

The chain has TRBV5-1 and TRBJ1-1, with D possibly matching TRBD1 (5 bases). This CDR3 comprises 14 residues. The V gene lost 4 bases and the J gene lost 6 bases, with 16 bases spanning the gap. The V gene's germline CDR1 is SGHRS and CDR2 YFSETQ. For the CDR3, the DNA is TGCGCCAGCAGCAAGGAGGACACGCGGGCTGAAGCTTTCTTT. This sequence encodes CASSKEDTRAEAFF.

This clone was picked up a small number of times. The rearrangement uses TRBV14 and TRBJ1-4; the D is unclear. This CDR3 spans 12 amino acids. Germline V gives CDR1 SGHDN, CDR2 FVKESK. V gave up 2 bases and J gave up 10 bases, with 8 bases separating them. CDR3 residues: CASSQPRGKLFF. CDR3 in DNA: TGTGCCAGCAGCCAACCCCGGGGAAAACTGTTTTTT.

Concerning this clone: At the DNA level, this CDR3 is encoded by other sequences in the same sample as well. This chain joins TRBV10-3 and TRBJ1-2; D call uncertain. CDR1 and CDR2 from the germline V gene are ENHRY and SYGVKD. CDR3 length equals 13 residues. V shed 6 bases and J shed 8 bases, with 16 bases lying between them. The CDR3 sequence: CAISDRSPIGYTF. The CDR3 DNA reads as TGTGCCATCAGCGATCGTTCCCCTATCGGCTACACCTTC.

With regard to this clone: Other DNA variants within this sample encode the same CDR3. The rearrangement uses TRBV28 and TRBJ2-2, with TRBD2 matching 8 bases. Germline CDR1 reads MDHEN; CDR2 reads SYDVKM. V was pared by 4 bases and J by 5 bases, with 6 bases of the junction left unmatched. The CDR3 covers 15 residues. The CDR3 DNA follows: TGTGCCAGCAGTTGGAGCGGGAGTGGGACCGGGGAGCTGTTTTTT. Amino acid sequence: CASSWSGSGTGELFF.

The rearrangement links TRBV4-2 to TRBJ2-5, with a weak D call TRBD1 (6 bases). The length of the CDR3 is 14 residues. The V end lost 1 base, the J end lost 4 bases, and 10 bases lay between the germline ends. In germline, CDR1 is LGHNA, CDR2 YNFKEQ. This CDR3 is CASSQVGARETQYF. The CDR3 DNA follows: TGTGCCAGCAGCCAAGTGGGGGCTCGAGAGACCCAGTACTTC.

This clone showed up just a few times. This chain joins TRBV18 and TRBJ1-1; 8 bases are a match to TRBD1. CDR3 length: 14 amino acids. The V and J ends lost 0 bases and 4 bases, in that order; junction bases with no gene match: 1. Looked up from germline, CDR1 is KGHSH and CDR2 is LQKENI. The CDR3 here is CASSPPGQATEAFF. CDR3 sequence (DNA): TGTGCCAGCTCACCACCGGGACAGGCCACTGAAGCTTTCTTT.

V usage is TRBV10-3 and J usage is TRBJ2-2; 16 nucleotides line up with TRBD2. The germline V gene has CDR1 ENHRY and CDR2 SYGVKD. The CDR3 is 18 amino acids. J gave up 6 bases and V 7 bases, and 11 bases lay outside the gene matches. CDR3 nucleotides: TGTGCCATCAACCAAGCCGGGACTAGCGGGAGGGGGGCCGGGGAGCTGTTTTTT. It is translated as CAINQAGTSGRGAGELFF.

The chain combines TRBV4-2 with TRBJ2-6; possible D gene TRBD2, 7 bases. V lost 1 base to trimming and J lost 2 bases, with 12 bases between them. This CDR3 comprises 17 residues. From germline, CDR1 is LGHNA and CDR2 YNFKEQ. DNA for the CDR3: TGTGCCAGCAGCCAAGTAGGGGGGGGCGCTGGGGCCAACGTCCTGACTTTC. Protein product: CASSQVGGGAGANVLTF.

This clone was seen once. The rearrangement joins TRBV19 to TRBJ2-7; D unresolved. Trimming removed 9 bases at V and 4 bases at J, with 19 bases between. The CDR3 is made up of 14 amino acids. Germline V CDR1 and CDR2: LNHDA, SQIVND (reference sequence). The CDR3 bases are TGTGCCAGCAGTCTCTCTGGCAGAAAATACGAGCAGTACTTC. Translated: CASSLSGRKYEQYF.

The chain links TRBV30 to TRBJ1-6, with D perhaps matching TRBD1 (5 bases). CDR1 and CDR2 (germline): GTSNPN, SVGIG (reference sequence). The CDR3 spans 14 residues. With 2 bases removed from V and 5 bases from J, the gap between germline ends came to 10 bases. The CDR3 nucleotides are TGTGCCTGGAGTCCCCAGGGAAATAATTCACCCCTCCACTTT. It yields the protein CAWSPQGNNSPLHF.

On this clone: Other DNA sequences in this specimen translate into the identical CDR3. The chain couples TRBV25-1 to TRBJ1-1; D is unclear. V was pared by 6 bases and J by 0 bases, with 5 bases between. CDR3 length: 12 amino acids. The germline V gene encodes CDR1 MGHDK and CDR2 SYGVNS. The DNA for the CDR3 is TGTGCCAGCAGGGGCATGAACACTGAAGCTTTCTTT. As protein: CASRGMNTEAFF.

Remarks on this clone: The junction shows a germline mismatch at one end, possibly a read error. This rearrangement joins TRBV19 to TRBJ1-2, with D maybe TRBD1 (6 bases). Germline V CDR1 and CDR2: LNHDA, SQIVND (reference sequence). The CDR3 length is 12 residues. CDR3 DNA: TGTGCCAGTAGGATAGGGGGTGATGGCTACACCTTC. It codes for CASRIGGDGYTF.

The chain couples TRBV5-1 to TRBJ2-1; TRBD1 aligns across 7 bases. This CDR3 spans 15 amino acids. J lost 6 bases, V lost 6 bases, and 12 bases had no gene match. Germline V CDR1 and CDR2: SGHRS, YFSETQ. The CDR3 nucleotides are TGCGCCAGCACAACCCGGGACAGAGATACCAATGAGCAGTTCTTC. Amino acids: CASTTRDRDTNEQFF.

The V call is TRBV28, the J call TRBJ2-7, with D possibly being TRBD1 (6 bases). Per the germline V gene, CDR1 is MDHEN and CDR2 is SYDVKM. The V end was cut by 5 bases, the J end by 3 bases, with 14 bases between. There are 14 residues in the CDR3. The CDR3 protein is CASSLTGTLYEQYF. The DNA for the CDR3 is TGTGCCAGCAGTCTTACCGGGACACTCTACGAGCAGTACTTC.

The V gene is TRBV28, the J gene TRBJ1-5; maybe TRBD1 (5 bases). V was shortened by 6 bases and J by 11 bases, with 23 bases between the two germline ends. The germline CDR1 and CDR2 sequences are MDHEN and SYDVKM. The CDR3 extends over 15 amino acids. CDR3 DNA: TGTGCCAGCAGCGGTCCCCGGGACCCGGCCGAGGCCCAGCATTTT. The encoded protein is CASSGPRDPAEAQHF. Full variable domain (rest looked up from reference TRBV28 and TRBJ1-5): DVKVTQSSRYLVKRTGEKVFLECVQDMDHENMFWYRQDPGLGLRLIYFSYDVKMKEKGDIPEGYSVSREKKERFSLILESASTNQTSMYLCASSGPRDPAEAQHFGDGTRLSIL.

This chain joins TRBV7-3 and TRBJ1-1, with TRBD1 matching 9 bases. Germline trimming cut 2 bases from V and 1 base from J; bases unmatched to any gene: 5. This CDR3 comprises 16 residues. Germline V gives CDR1 SGHTA, CDR2 FQGTGA. The CDR3 region is CASSLLPTGGNTEAFF. In nucleotides, the CDR3 is TGTGCCAGCAGCTTACTGCCGACAGGGGGGAACACTGAAGCTTTCTTT.

The chain carries TRBV9 and TRBJ2-5; D is undetermined. V was cut by 1 base and J by 1 base, with 5 bases left in between. CDR1 is SGDLS and CDR2 is YYNGEE in the germline V gene. The CDR3 consists of 13 residues. CDR3 loop: CASSVTPQETQYF. In DNA form, the CDR3 reads TGTGCCAGCAGCGTAACCCCCCAAGAGACCCAGTACTTC.

This rearrangement joins TRBV7-9 to TRBJ2-1, with 9 positions matching TRBD2. J gave up 3 bases and V 8 bases, and 5 bases lay outside the gene matches. Germline V lookup: CDR1 SEHNR, CDR2 FQNEAQ (reference sequence). The CDR3 consists of 14 residues. The CDR3 DNA is TGTGCCAGCGGGCGGGAGGGCTTCTACAATGAGCAGTTCTTC. It translates to CASGREGFYNEQFF.

This chain joins TRBV10-2 and TRBJ2-3, with 12 bases aligning to TRBD2. With 6 bases clipped from V and 2 bases from J, the junction kept 6 bases outside the gene matches. Germline V lookup: CDR1 WSHSY, CDR2 SAAADI. The CDR3 is made up of 16 amino acids. CDR3 sequence (DNA): TGCGCCAGCAGCGACAGACTAGCGGGAGACACAGATACGCAGTATTTT. The encoded protein is CASSDRLAGDTDTQYF.